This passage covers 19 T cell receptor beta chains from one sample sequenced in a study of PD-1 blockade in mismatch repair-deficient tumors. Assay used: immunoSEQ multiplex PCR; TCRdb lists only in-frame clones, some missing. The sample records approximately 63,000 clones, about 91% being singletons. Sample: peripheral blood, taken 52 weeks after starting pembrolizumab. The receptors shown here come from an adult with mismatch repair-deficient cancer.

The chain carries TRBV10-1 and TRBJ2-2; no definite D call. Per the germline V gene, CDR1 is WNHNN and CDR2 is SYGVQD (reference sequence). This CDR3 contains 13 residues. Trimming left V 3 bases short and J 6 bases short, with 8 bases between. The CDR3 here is CASSDGVAGELFF. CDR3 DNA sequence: TGCGCCAGCAGTGATGGAGTTGCCGGGGAGCTGTTTTTT.

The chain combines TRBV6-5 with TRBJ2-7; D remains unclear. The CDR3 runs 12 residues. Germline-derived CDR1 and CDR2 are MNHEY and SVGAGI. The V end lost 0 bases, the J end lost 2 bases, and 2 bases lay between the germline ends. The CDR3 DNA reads TGTGCCAGCAGTTACTCCCCCTACGAGCAGTACTTC. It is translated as CASSYSPYEQYF.

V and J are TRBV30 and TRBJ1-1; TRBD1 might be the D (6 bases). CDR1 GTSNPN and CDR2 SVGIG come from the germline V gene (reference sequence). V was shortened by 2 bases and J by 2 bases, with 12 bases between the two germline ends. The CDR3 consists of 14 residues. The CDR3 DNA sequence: TGTGCCTGGAGTACAGGGAGGGGTAACACTGAAGCTTTCTTT. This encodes CAWSTGRGNTEAFF. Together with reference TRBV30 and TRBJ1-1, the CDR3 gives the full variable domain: SQTIHQWPATLVQPVGSPLSLECTVEGTSNPNLYWYRQAAGRGLQLLFYSVGIGQISSEVPQNLSASRPQDRQFILSSKKLLLSDSGFYLCAWSTGRGNTEAFFGQGTRLTVV.

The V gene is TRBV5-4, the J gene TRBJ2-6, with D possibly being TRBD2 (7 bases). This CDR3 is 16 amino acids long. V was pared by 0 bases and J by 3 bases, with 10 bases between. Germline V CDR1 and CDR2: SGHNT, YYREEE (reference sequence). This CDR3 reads CASSLVGGLGANVLTF. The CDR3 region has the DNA TGTGCCAGCAGCTTGGTCGGGGGGCTTGGGGCCAACGTCCTGACTTTC.

CDR3 protein: CASSSGTERIQYF. DNA for the CDR3: TGCGCCAGCAGCTCCGGGACGGAGAGAATCCAGTACTTC. The chain recombines TRBV5-1 with TRBJ2-5; D may be TRBD1 or TRBD2 (5 bases each). Trimming removed 3 bases at V and 10 bases at J, with 16 bases between. Per germline, CDR1 SGHRS and CDR2 YFSETQ. This CDR3 has 13 amino acids.

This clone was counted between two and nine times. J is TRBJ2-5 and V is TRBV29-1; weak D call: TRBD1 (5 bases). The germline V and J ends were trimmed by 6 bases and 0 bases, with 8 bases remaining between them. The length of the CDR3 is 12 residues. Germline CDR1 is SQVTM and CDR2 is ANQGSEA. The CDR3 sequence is CSVKGYQETQYF. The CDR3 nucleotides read TGCAGCGTGAAGGGGTACCAAGAGACCCAGTACTTC.

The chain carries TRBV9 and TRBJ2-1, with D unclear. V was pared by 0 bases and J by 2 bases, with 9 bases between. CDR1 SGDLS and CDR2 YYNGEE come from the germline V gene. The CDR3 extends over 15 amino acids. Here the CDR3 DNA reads TGTGCCAGCAGCGTAGAAGGTCCTGCCTACAATGAGCAGTTCTTC. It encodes CASSVEGPAYNEQFF. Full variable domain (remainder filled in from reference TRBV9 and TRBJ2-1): DSGVTQTPKHLITATGQRVTLRCSPRSGDLSVYWYQQSLDQGLQFLIQYYNGEERAKGNILERFSAQQFPDLHSELNLSSLELGDSALYFCASSVEGPAYNEQFFGPGTRLTVL.

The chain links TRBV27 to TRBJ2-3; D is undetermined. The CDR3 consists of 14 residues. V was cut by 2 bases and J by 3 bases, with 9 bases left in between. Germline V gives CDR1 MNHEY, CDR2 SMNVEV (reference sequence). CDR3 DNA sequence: TGTGCCAGCAGTTTAGGCTGGGAAACAGATACGCAGTATTTT. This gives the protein CASSLGWETDTQYF.

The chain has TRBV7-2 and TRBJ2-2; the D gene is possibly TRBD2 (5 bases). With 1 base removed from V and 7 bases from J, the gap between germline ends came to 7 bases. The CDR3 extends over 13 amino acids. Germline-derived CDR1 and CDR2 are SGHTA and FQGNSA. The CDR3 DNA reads TGTGCCAGCAGCTTAGTGGGGAGCGGGGAGCTGTTTTTT. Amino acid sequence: CASSLVGSGELFF. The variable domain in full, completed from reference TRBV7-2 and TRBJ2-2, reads GAGVSQSPSNKVTEKGKDVELRCDPISGHTALYWYRQSLGQGLEFLIYFQGNSAPDKSGLPSDRFSAERTGGSVSTLTIQRTQQEDSAVYLCASSLVGSGELFFGEGSRLTVL.

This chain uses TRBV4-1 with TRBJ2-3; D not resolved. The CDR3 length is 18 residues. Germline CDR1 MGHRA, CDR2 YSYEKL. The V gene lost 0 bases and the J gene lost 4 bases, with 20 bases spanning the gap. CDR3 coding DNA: TGCGCCAGCAGCCAAGATTCAATAATAGCATCAGTTGCAGATACGCAGTATTTT. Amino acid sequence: CASSQDSIIASVADTQYF.

Here the CDR3 DNA reads TGTGCCAGCAGCTTAGCCCTCCGGGCCTCAGCTTATGAGACCCAGTACTTC. Translation gives CASSLALRASAYETQYF. The V and J genes are TRBV7-6 and TRBJ2-5; D is ambiguous. CDR3 length: 17 amino acids. The V end lost 0 bases, the J end lost 5 bases, and 19 bases lay between the germline ends. Germline CDR1 SGHVS, CDR2 FNYEAQ.

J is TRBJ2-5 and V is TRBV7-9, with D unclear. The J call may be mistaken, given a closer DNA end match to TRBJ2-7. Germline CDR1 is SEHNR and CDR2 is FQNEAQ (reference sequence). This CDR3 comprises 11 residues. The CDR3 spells CASSSQYEQYF. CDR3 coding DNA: TGTGCCAGCAGCTCCCAATACGAGCAGTACTTC.

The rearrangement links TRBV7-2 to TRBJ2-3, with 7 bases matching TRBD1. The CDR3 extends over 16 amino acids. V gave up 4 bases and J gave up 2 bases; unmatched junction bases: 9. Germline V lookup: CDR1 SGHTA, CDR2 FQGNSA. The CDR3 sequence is CASSSTGVIFTDTQYF. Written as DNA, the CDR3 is TGTGCCAGCAGCTCAACAGGGGTGATTTTCACAGATACGCAGTATTTT. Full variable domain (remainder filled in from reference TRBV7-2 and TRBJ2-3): GAGVSQSPSNKVTEKGKDVELRCDPISGHTALYWYRQSLGQGLEFLIYFQGNSAPDKSGLPSDRFSAERTGGSVSTLTIQRTQQEDSAVYLCASSSTGVIFTDTQYFGPGTRLTVL.

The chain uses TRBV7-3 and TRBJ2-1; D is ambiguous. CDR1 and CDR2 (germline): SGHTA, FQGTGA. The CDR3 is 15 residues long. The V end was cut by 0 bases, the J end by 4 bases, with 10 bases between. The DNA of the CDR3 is TGTGCCAGCAGCTTAACCGGTGGCCGGTACAATGAGCAGTTCTTC. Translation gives CASSLTGGRYNEQFF.

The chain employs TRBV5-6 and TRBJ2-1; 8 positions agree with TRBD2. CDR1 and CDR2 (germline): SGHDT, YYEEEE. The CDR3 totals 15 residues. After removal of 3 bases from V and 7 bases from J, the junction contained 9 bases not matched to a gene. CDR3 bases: TGTGCCAGCAGCTATGTGACTAGCGCAAAAAATGAGCAGTTCTTC. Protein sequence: CASSYVTSAKNEQFF.

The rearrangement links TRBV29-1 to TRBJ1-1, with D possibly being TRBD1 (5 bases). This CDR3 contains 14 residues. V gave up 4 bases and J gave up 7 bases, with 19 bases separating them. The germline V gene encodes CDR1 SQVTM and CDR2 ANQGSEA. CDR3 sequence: CSVGGAQGIYEAFF. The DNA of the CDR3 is TGCAGCGTTGGTGGGGCGCAAGGAATATATGAAGCTTTCTTT.

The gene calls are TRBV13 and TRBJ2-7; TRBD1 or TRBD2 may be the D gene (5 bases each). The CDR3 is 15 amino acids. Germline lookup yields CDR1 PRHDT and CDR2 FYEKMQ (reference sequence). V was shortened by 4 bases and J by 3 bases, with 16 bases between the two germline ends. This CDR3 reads CASSSPRDGYYEQYF. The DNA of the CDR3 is TGTGCCAGCAGCTCCCCCCGGGACGGGTACTACGAGCAGTACTTC.

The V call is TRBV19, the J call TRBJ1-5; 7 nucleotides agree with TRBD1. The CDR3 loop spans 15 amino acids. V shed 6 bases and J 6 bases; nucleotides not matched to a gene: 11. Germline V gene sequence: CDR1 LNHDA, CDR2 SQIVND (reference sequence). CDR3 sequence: CASRRRGQRSQPQHF. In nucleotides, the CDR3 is TGTGCCAGTAGAAGGAGGGGGCAAAGAAGTCAGCCCCAGCATTTT.

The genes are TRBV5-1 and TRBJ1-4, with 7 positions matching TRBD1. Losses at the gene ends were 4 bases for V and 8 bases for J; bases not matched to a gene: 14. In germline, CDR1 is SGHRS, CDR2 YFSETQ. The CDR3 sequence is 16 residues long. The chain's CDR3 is CASSPEGGGGWEKLFF. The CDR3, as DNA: TGCGCCAGCAGCCCGGAAGGTGGAGGGGGCTGGGAAAAACTGTTTTTT.